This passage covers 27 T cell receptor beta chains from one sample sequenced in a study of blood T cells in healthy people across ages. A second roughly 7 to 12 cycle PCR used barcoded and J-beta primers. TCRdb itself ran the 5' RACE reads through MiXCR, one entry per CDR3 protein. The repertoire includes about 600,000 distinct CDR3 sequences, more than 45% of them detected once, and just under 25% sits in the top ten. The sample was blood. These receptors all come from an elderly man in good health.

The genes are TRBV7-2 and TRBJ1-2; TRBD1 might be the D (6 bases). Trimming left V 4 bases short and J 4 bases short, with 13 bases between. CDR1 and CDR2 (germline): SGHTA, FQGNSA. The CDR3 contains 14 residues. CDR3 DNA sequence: TGTGCCAGCAGCTCTTCGACAGGCGCCTATGGCTACACCTTC. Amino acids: CASSSSTGAYGYTF.

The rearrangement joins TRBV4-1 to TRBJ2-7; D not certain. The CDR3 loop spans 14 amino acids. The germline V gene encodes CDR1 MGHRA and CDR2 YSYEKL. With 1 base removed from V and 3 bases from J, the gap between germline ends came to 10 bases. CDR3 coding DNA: TGCGCCAGCAGCCAAGGTCGAGAAATCTACGAGCAGTACTTC. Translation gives CASSQGREIYEQYF.

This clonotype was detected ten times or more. The CDR3 DNA is TGTGCCAGCAGTTACTTAGGACCAAACACTGAAGCTTTCTTT. The encoded protein is CASSYLGPNTEAFF. The chain carries TRBV6-5 and TRBJ1-1, with D unclear. V gave up 1 base and J gave up 2 bases, with 8 bases separating them. Germline-derived CDR1 and CDR2 are MNHEY and SVGAGI. The CDR3 is made up of 14 amino acids.

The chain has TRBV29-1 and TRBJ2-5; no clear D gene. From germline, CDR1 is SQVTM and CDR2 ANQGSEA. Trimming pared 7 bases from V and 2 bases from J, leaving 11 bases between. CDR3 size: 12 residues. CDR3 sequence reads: CSGLTAQETQYF. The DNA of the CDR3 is TGCAGCGGGCTGACGGCTCAAGAGACCCAGTACTTC. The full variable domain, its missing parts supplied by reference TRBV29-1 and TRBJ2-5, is SAVISQKPSRDICQRGTSLTIQCQVDSQVTMMFWYRQQPGQSLTLIATANQGSEATYESGFVIDKFPISRPNLTFSTLTVSNMSPEDSSIYLCSGLTAQETQYFGPGTRLLVL.

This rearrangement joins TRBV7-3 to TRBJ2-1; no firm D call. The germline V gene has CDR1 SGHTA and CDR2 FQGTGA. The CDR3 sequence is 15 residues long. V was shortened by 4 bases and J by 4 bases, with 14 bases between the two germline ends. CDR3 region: CASSSAHSWYNEQFF. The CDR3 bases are TGTGCCAGCAGCTCGGCGCATTCCTGGTACAATGAGCAGTTCTTC. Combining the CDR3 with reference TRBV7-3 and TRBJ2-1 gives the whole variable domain GAGVSQTPSNKVTEKGKYVELRCDPISGHTALYWYRQSLGQGPEFLIYFQGTGAADDSGLPNDRFFAVRPEGSVSTLKIQRTERGDSAVYLCASSSAHSWYNEQFFGPGTRLTVL.

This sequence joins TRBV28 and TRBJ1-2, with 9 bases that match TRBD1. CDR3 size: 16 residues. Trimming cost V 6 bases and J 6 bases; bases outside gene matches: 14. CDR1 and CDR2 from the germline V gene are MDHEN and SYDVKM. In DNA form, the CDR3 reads TGTGCCAGCAGGACACCAGCCGGGACAGGGATAGATGGCTACACCTTC. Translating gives CASRTPAGTGIDGYTF.

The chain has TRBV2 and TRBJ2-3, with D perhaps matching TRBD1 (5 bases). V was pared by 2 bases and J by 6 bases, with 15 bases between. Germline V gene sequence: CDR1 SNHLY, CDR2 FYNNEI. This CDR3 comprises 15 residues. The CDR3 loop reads CASSENVQAGDTQYF. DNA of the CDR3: TGTGCCAGCAGTGAAAATGTCCAGGCAGGGGATACGCAGTATTTT.

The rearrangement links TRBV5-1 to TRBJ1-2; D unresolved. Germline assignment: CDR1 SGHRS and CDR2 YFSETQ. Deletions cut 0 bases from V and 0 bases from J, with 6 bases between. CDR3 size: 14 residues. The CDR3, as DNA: TGCGCCAGCAGCTTGGATGGGACTAACTATGGCTACACCTTC. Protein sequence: CASSLDGTNYGYTF.

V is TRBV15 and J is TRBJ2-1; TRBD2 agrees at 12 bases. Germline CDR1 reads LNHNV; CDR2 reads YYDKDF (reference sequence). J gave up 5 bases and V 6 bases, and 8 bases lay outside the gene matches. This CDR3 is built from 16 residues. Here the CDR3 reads CATSLGRTSGNNEQFF. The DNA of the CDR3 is TGTGCCACCAGTCTCGGGAGGACTAGCGGGAACAATGAGCAGTTCTTC.

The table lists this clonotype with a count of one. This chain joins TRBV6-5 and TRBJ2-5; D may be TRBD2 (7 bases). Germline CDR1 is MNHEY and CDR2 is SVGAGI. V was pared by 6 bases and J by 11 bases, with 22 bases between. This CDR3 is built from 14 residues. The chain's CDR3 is CASRLGGTNNEQYF. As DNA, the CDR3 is TGTGCCAGCAGGTTGGGGGGGACAAACAATGAGCAGTACTTC.

Here the CDR3 reads CASSHSGRSYEQYF. CDR3 DNA sequence: TGTGCCAGCAGCCATTCGGGCCGCTCCTACGAGCAGTACTTC. This chain uses TRBV3-1 with TRBJ2-7; D is uncertain. The CDR3 has 14 amino acids. The germline CDR1 and CDR2 sequences are LGHDT and YNNKEL (reference sequence). Trimming stripped 3 bases from V and 0 bases from J, with 9 bases between.

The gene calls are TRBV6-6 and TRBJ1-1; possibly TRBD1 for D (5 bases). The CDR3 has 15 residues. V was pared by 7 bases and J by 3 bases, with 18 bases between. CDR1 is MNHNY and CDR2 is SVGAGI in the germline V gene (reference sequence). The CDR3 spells CASTHRRTGYTEAFF. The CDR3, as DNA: TGTGCCAGCACTCACCGACGAACAGGCTACACTGAAGCTTTCTTT.

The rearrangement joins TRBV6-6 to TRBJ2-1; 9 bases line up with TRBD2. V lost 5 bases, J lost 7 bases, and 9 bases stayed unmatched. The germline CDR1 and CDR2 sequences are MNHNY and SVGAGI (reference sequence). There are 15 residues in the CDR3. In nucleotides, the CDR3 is TGTGCCAGCAGTCGGCGGGGGGGCGTCCGTAATGAGCAGTTCTTC. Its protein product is CASSRRGGVRNEQFF.

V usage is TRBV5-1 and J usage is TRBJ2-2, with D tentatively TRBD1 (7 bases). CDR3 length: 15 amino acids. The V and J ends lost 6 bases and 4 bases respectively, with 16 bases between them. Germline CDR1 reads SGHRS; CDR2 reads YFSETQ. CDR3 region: CASTAGGSPTGELFF. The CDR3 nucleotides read TGCGCCAGCACCGCAGGGGGGTCTCCCACCGGGGAGCTGTTTTTT.

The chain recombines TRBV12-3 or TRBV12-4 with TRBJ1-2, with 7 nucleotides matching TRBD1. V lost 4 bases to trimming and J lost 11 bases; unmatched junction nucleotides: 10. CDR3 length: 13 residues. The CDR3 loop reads CASSSGQYRVYTF. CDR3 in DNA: TGTGCCAGCAGTTCGGGACAGTATCGTGTGTACACCTTC.

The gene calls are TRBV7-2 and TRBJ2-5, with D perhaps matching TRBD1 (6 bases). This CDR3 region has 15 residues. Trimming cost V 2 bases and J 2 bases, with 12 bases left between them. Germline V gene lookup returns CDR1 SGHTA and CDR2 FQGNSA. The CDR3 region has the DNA TGTGCCAGCAGCTTAACAGGACAGCCACAAGAGACCCAGTACTTC. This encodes CASSLTGQPQETQYF.

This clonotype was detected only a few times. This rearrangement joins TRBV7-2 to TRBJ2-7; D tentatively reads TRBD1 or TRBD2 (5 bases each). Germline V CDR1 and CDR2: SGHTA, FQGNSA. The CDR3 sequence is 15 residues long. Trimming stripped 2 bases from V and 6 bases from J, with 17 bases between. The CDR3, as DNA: TGTGCCAGCAGCTTAAGGGTTGGGACCCTCGGCGAGCAGTACTTC. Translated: CASSLRVGTLGEQYF.

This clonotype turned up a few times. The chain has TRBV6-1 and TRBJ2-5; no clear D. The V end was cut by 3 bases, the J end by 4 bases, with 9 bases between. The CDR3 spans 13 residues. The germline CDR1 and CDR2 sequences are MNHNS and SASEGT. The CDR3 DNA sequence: TGTGCCAGCAGTGAGGTGGGGTTAGAGACCCAGTACTTC. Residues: CASSEVGLETQYF.

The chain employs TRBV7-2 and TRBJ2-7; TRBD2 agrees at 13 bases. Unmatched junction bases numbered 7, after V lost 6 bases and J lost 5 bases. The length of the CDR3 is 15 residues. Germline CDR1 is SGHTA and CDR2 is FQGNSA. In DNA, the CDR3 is TGTGCCAGCAGTTATCGACTAGCGGGAGGCCACGAGCAGTACTTC. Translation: CASSYRLAGGHEQYF.

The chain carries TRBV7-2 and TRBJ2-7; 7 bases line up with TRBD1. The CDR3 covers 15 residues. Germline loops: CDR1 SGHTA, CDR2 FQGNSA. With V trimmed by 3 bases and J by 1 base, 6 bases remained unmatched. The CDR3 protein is CASSFVMDRSYEQYF. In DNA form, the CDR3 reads TGTGCCAGCAGCTTTGTTATGGACAGGTCCTACGAGCAGTACTTC.

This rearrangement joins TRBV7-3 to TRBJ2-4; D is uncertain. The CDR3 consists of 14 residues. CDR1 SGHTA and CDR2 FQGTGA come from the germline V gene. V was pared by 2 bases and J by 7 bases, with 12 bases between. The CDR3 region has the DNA TGTGCCAGCAGCTTAGGTGGCGGTGGGAACATTCAGTACTTC. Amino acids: CASSLGGGGNIQYF.

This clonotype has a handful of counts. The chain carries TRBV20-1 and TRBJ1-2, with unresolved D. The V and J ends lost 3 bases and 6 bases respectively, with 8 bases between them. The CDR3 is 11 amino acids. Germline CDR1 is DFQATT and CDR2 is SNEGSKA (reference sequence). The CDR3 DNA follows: TGCAGTGCTAGTTACAGCGATGGCTACACCTTC. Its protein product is CSASYSDGYTF.

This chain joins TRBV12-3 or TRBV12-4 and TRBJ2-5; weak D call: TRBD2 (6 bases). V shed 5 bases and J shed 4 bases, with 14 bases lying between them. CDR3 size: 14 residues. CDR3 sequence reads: CASSLREGGETQYF. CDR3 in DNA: TGTGCCAGCAGTCTTCGCGAGGGAGGAGAGACCCAGTACTTC.

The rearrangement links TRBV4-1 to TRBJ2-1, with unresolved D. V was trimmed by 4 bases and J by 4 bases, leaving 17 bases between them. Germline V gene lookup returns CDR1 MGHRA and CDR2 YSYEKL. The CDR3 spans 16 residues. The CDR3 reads CASSPREAQLYNEQFF. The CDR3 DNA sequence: TGCGCCAGCAGCCCCCGAGAGGCGCAATTGTACAATGAGCAGTTCTTC.

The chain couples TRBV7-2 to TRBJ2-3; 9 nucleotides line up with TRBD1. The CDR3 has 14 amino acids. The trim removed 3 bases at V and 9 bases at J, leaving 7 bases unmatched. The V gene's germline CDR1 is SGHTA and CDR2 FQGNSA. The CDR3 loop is CASSFATGGDTQYF. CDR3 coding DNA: TGTGCCAGCAGCTTCGCAACAGGGGGCGACACGCAGTATTTT.

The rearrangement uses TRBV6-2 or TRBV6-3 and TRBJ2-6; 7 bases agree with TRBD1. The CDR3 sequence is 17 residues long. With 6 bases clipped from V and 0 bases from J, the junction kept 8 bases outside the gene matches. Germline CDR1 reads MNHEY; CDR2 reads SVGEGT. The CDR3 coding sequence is TGTGCCAGCAGACGGCAGACAGGGAGCTCTGGGGCCAACGTCCTGACTTTC. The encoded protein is CASRRQTGSSGANVLTF.

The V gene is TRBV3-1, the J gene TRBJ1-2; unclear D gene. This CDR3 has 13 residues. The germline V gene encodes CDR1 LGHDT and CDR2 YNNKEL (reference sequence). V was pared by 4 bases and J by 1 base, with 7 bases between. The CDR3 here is CASSPEINYGYTF. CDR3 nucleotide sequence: TGTGCCAGCAGCCCGGAGATTAACTATGGCTACACCTTC.